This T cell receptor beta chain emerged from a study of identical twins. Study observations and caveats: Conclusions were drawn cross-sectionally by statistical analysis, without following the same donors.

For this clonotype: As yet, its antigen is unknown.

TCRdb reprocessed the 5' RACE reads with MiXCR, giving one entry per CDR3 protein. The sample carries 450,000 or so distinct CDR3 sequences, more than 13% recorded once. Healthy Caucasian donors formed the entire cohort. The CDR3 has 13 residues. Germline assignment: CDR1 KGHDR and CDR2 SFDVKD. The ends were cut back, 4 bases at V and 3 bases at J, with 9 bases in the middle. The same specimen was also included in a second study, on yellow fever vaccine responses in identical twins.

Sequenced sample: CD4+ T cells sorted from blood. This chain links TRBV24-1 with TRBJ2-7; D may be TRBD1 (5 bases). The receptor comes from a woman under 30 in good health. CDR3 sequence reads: CATSDPGHYEQYF. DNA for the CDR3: TGTGCCACCAGTGACCCCGGACACTACGAGCAGTACTTC.